Listed here is a single T cell receptor beta chain. The record originates from a study of T cells of healthy individuals. Germline V gives CDR1 MNHEY, CDR2 SMNVEV (reference sequence). The V end lost 1 base, the J end lost 0 bases, and 11 bases lay between the germline ends. This CDR3 contains 16 residues. MiXCR was run by TCRdb on the 5' RACE reads, yielding one entry per CDR3 protein. The sample includes over 95,000 distinct CDR3 sequences, approximately 15% seen only once; the top ten take 6.2%. The TCR was taken from a human donor in good health. The chain uses TRBV27 and TRBJ2-3; D unclear. CDR3 nucleotide sequence: TGTGCCAGCAGTTTATACGTACAGCGAAGCACAGATACGCAGTATTTT. This codes for CASSLYVQRSTDTQYF.